These T cell receptor beta chains were read from a single sample in a study of blood T cell repertoires in COVID-19. This table comes from immunoSEQ multiplex PCR, and its TCRdb copy is limited to in-frame clones, with some not included. The sample has under 500,000 clones; about 89% are singletons. Sequencing input: peripheral blood. These receptor sequences come from a woman younger than 45 with acute or convalescent COVID-19. CDR3s include the opening cysteine and the closing phenylalanine or tryptophan. D genes are given only for firm matches. The listing skips clone size in some rows; elsewhere it reads once, few, many or a size class.

D	V	size	J	CDR3	DNA
-	TRBV28	-	TRBJ1-4	CASIEGDRTATNEKLFF	TGTGCCAGCATAGAAGGAGATCGGACAGCAACTAATGAAAAACTGTTTTTT
-	TRBV24-1	-	TRBJ1-2	CATSDPSTGPAGYTF	TGTGCCACCAGTGATCCCTCCACAGGGCCGGCTGGCTACACCTTC
-	TRBV11-3	-	TRBJ2-7	CASSLRGAGEQYF	TGTGCCAGCAGCTTACGGGGGGCTGGCGAGCAGTACTTC
-	TRBV12-3/TRBV12-4	-	TRBJ2-7	CASRRDSYEQYF	TGTGCCAGCAGACGAGACAGTTACGAGCAGTACTTC
-	TRBV5-1	-	TRBJ2-2	CASSLAEGLTGELFF	TGCGCCAGCAGCTTGGCTGAGGGTTTGACCGGGGAGCTGTTTTTT
-	TRBV3-1/TRBV3-2	-	TRBJ2-1	CASSQDPTDNNEQFF	TGTGCCAGCAGCCAAGATCCGACGGACAACAATGAGCAGTTCTTC
-	TRBV7-2	once	TRBJ1-6	CASSFSSPLHF	TGTGCCAGCAGCTTTAGTTCACCCCTCCACTTT
TRBD1	TRBV2	-	TRBJ1-1	CASSRGQGAFGTEAFF	TGTGCCAGCAGTAGAGGACAGGGGGCATTCGGCACTGAAGCTTTCTTT
TRBD2	TRBV5-4	-	TRBJ2-1	CASSVGLVSNEQFF	TGTGCCAGCAGCGTAGGACTAGTTTCCAATGAGCAGTTCTTC
-	TRBV6-1	-	TRBJ1-5	CASSERYFLSNQPQHF	TGTGCCAGCAGTGAACGGTACTTCCTTAGCAATCAGCCCCAGCATTTT
-	TRBV30	-	TRBJ1-1	CAWSLRESTEAFF	TGTGCCTGGAGTCTCAGGGAATCCACTGAAGCTTTCTTT
-	TRBV30	few	TRBJ1-4	CAWSASNQNEKLFF	TGTGCCTGGAGCGCGAGTAATCAAAACGAAAAACTGTTTTTT
-	TRBV30	few	TRBJ2-2	CAWSVVSAGELFF	TGTGCCTGGAGTGTAGTGAGTGCCGGGGAGCTGTTTTTT
-	TRBV20-1	-	TRBJ2-7	CSAKTFHEQYF	TGCAGTGCTAAGACATTCCACGAGCAGTACTTC
TRBD1	TRBV2	-	TRBJ2-5	CASSPPGQQETQYF	TGTGCCAGCAGCCCCCCGGGACAGCAAGAGACCCAGTACTTC
-	TRBV5-6	few	TRBJ1-3	CASSLRGRNTIYF	TGTGCCAGCAGCTTAAGAGGGCGGAACACCATATATTTT
-	TRBV13	-	TRBJ1-2	CASSLPGVEGYTF	TGTGCCAGCAGCTTACCGGGGGTAGAGGGCTACACCTTC
TRBD2	TRBV7-2	-	TRBJ2-1	CASSLAGGSTYNEQFF	TGTGCCAGCAGCTTAGCGGGGGGGAGTACCTACAATGAGCAGTTCTTC
-	TRBV15	-	TRBJ2-3	CATSRGLPLTDTQYF	TGTGCCACCAGCAGAGGACTGCCCCTCACAGATACGCAGTATTTT
TRBD2	TRBV5-1	-	TRBJ2-1	CASSRDSGTSPYNEQFF	TGCGCCAGCAGCCGCGATTCCGGGACTAGCCCCTACAATGAGCAGTTCTTC
TRBD1	TRBV2	-	TRBJ2-2	CASSAGTGVYLNTGELFF	TGTGCCAGCAGTGCAGGGACAGGGGTGTACCTGAACACCGGGGAGCTGTTTTTT
-	TRBV30	-	TRBJ1-1	CAFGYVRGVRLNTEAFF	TGTGCCTTCGGCTACGTCAGGGGAGTAAGGTTGAACACTGAAGCTTTCTTT
-	TRBV7-3	-	TRBJ2-1	CASSLNVVPGSSYNEQFF	TGTGCCAGCAGCTTAAACGTTGTTCCGGGAAGCTCCTACAATGAGCAGTTCTTC
TRBD1	TRBV5-1	-	TRBJ1-2	CASSRTGVYGYTF	TGCGCCAGCAGTCGGACAGGGGTCTATGGCTACACCTTC
TRBD1	TRBV19	once	TRBJ1-6	CASSIATGGVDSPLHF	TGTGCCAGTAGTATAGCGACAGGGGGGGTTGATTCACCCCTCCACTTT
TRBD1	TRBV6-5	-	TRBJ2-7	CASIMGTGSEQYF	TGTGCCAGCATTATGGGGACAGGTAGCGAGCAGTACTTC
-	TRBV6-1	-	TRBJ1-2	CASSDIGGLKGYTF	TGTGCCAGCAGTGATATTGGAGGGTTGAAAGGCTACACCTTC
TRBD2	TRBV6-6	-	TRBJ2-5	CASSFPTGGQETQYF	TGTGCCAGCAGTTTCCCGACGGGGGGACAAGAGACCCAGTACTTC
TRBD1	TRBV18	-	TRBJ1-6	CASSPTTGESFLHF	TGTGCCAGCTCACCAACGACAGGGGAAAGTTTCCTCCACTTT
-	TRBV7-6	-	TRBJ2-7	CASSRSRDTPTYEQYF	TGTGCCAGCAGCCGAAGCCGGGACACACCCACCTACGAGCAGTACTTC
TRBD2	TRBV9	-	TRBJ2-1	CASSASGGAYNEQFF	TGTGCCAGCAGCGCAAGCGGGGGGGCCTACAATGAGCAGTTCTTC
-	TRBV11-2	-	TRBJ2-7	CASSLAFHEQYF	TGTGCCAGCAGCTTAGCCTTCCACGAGCAGTACTTC
-	TRBV27	-	TRBJ2-7	CASRPGLSSYEQYF	TGTGCCAGCAGGCCGGGGTTGAGCTCCTACGAGCAGTACTTC
TRBD2	TRBV30	-	TRBJ2-7	CAWERGYEQYF	TGTGCCTGGGAGCGGGGTTACGAGCAGTACTTC
-	TRBV20-1	-	TRBJ2-1	CSASNLRGNEQFF	TGCAGTGCTAGTAATCTAAGGGGGAATGAGCAGTTCTTC
-	TRBV7-9	few	TRBJ1-6	CASSFLGIPGSPLHF	TGTGCCAGCAGCTTTCTGGGTATACCAGGCTCACCCCTCCACTTT
-	TRBV6-1	once	TRBJ1-2	CASSDRGRDGYTF	TGTGCCAGCAGTGACAGGGGACGGGATGGTTACACCTTC
TRBD1	TRBV7-9	few	TRBJ1-6	CASSHDRGNSPLHF	TGTGCCAGCAGTCATGACAGGGGCAATTCACCCCTCCACTTT